This T cell receptor beta chain emerged from a study of cytomegalovirus exposure and HLA in healthy donors. Researchers ran the PCR with 60 Vbeta and 13 Jbeta primers. TCRdb keeps only in-frame clones here, not all; method: immunoSEQ multiplex PCR. Of approximately 130,000 clones listed, approximately 85% are singletons. This CDR3 region has 13 residues. In germline, CDR1 is WNHNN, CDR2 SYGVQD (reference sequence). Trimming stripped 0 bases from V and 8 bases from J, with 8 bases between. Sequencing was done on a sample of PBMCs. The chain joins TRBV10-1 to TRBJ2-1, with D possibly TRBD2 on 5 matching bases. The TCR originated in a woman in her 30s in good health and CMV-seropositive. The CDR3 is CASSESGLYEQFF. CDR3 nucleotide sequence: TGCGCCAGCAGTGAGTCCGGACTGTATGAGCAGTTCTTC.